These 18 T cell receptor beta chains were sequenced from one sample in a study of CD8+ T cells in alopecia areata. Following extraction, RNA underwent reverse transcription to cDNA, which served as the sequencing template. Only in-frame clones appear in the TCRdb table, and some are missing; sequencing was by immunoSEQ multiplex PCR. The sample has approximately 100,000 clones, less than 70% seen once; the top ten hold roughly 8.8%. Sequenced: CD4+ T cells sorted from blood. These receptors originate from a human donor in good health.

There are a few counts of this clone. J is TRBJ2-7 and V is TRBV29-1, with 10 bases lining up with TRBD2. This CDR3 region has 13 residues. V shed 4 bases, J shed 3 bases, and the junction held 3 bases outside the gene matches. Germline V gives CDR1 SQVTM, CDR2 ANQGSEA. In DNA, the CDR3 is TGCAGCGTTGGGGGACTAGCGATCTACGAGCAGTACTTC. This sequence encodes CSVGGLAIYEQYF.

V usage is TRBV7-2 and J usage is TRBJ2-5; either TRBD1 or TRBD2 may supply D (6 bases each). The CDR3 sequence is 13 residues long. Trimming stripped 10 bases from V and 1 base from J, with 13 bases between. The germline CDR1 and CDR2 sequences are SGHTA and FQGNSA. CDR3 sequence: CAIRGASQETQYF. In DNA, the CDR3 is TGTGCCATTAGGGGGGCCAGCCAAGAGACCCAGTACTTC.

This chain connects TRBV30 to TRBJ1-5, with no clear D. Germline V lookup: CDR1 GTSNPN, CDR2 SVGIG (reference sequence). V was pared by 3 bases and J by 4 bases, with 13 bases between. This CDR3 is built from 14 residues. The CDR3 is CAWSTLTGNQPQHF. The CDR3 DNA reads as TGTGCCTGGAGCACTTTAACGGGTAATCAGCCCCAGCATTTT.

This chain joins TRBV5-6 and TRBJ2-5, with TRBD1 matching 7 bases. From germline, CDR1 is SGHDT and CDR2 YYEEEE. With V trimmed by 5 bases and J by 4 bases, 8 bases remained unmatched. CDR3 length equals 14 residues. CDR3 loop: CASREQGDRETQYF. The CDR3 bases are TGTGCCAGCAGAGAGCAGGGGGACCGAGAGACCCAGTACTTC.

The rearrangement joins TRBV6-1 to TRBJ2-2, with D hard to call. V gave up 6 bases and J gave up 0 bases, with 8 bases separating them. The germline CDR1 and CDR2 sequences are MNHNS and SASEGT. The length of the CDR3 is 14 residues. CDR3 residues: CASRADSNTGELFF. DNA for the CDR3: TGTGCCAGCAGAGCAGACTCGAACACCGGGGAGCTGTTTTTT.

This chain uses TRBV29-1 with TRBJ2-1; possibly TRBD1 for D (5 bases). V gave up 2 bases and J gave up 5 bases, with 10 bases separating them. The CDR3 length is 13 residues. CDR1 SQVTM and CDR2 ANQGSEA come from the germline V gene. The DNA for the CDR3 is TGCAGCGTTGAACGGACAAAGAACAATGAGCAGTTCTTC. Translating gives CSVERTKNNEQFF.

CDR3 bases: TGTGCCAGCAGCCCCGGGGGGGCCGTCTACAATGAGCAGTTCTTC. It specifies CASSPGGAVYNEQFF. The chain has TRBV7-2 and TRBJ2-1; 8 bases align to TRBD2. V was clipped by 5 bases and J by 3 bases; unmatched bases: 6. From germline, CDR1 is SGHTA and CDR2 FQGNSA. This CDR3 region has 15 residues.

The V call is TRBV7-9, the J call TRBJ1-6; D not resolved. Germline V CDR1 and CDR2: SEHNR, FQNEAQ (reference sequence). Between the trimmed V and J ends, which lost 5 bases and 0 bases, there was a span of 17 bases. The CDR3 runs 18 residues. The CDR3 DNA reads TGTGCCAGCAGCCAACCGGGAGGGCAAAGCTCCTATAATTCACCCCTCCACTTT. Its protein product is CASSQPGGQSSYNSPLHF.

This clone was seen a few times. This chain links TRBV6-5 with TRBJ1-2; 7 nucleotides align to TRBD1. Unmatched junction bases numbered 8, after V lost 6 bases and J lost 7 bases. CDR1 and CDR2 from the germline V gene are MNHEY and SVGAGI. This CDR3 spans 13 amino acids. The CDR3 nucleotides read TGTGCCAGCAGAATGACAGGGTTGACTGGCTACACCTTC. Amino acid sequence: CASRMTGLTGYTF.

This clone was seen a single time. The chain uses TRBV4-2 and TRBJ1-6; D gene uncertain. The germline gives CDR1 LGHNA, CDR2 YNFKEQ. This CDR3 has 14 amino acids. The V end was cut by 2 bases, the J end by 7 bases, with 9 bases between. CDR3 protein: CASSQPALNSPLHF. In DNA, the CDR3 is TGTGCCAGCAGCCAACCAGCCTTAAATTCACCCCTCCACTTT.

The rearrangement joins TRBV5-1 to TRBJ1-2; D perhaps matches TRBD1 (5 bases). Germline CDR1 is SGHRS and CDR2 is YFSETQ. The CDR3 spans 14 residues. The V and J ends lost 5 bases and 2 bases respectively, with 13 bases between them. The CDR3 DNA sequence: TGCGCCAGCAGGCCAGGGTTGGCCAACTATGGCTACACCTTC. The encoded protein is CASRPGLANYGYTF.

This clone was observed a few times. The chain combines TRBV5-1 with TRBJ2-7; TRBD1 agrees at 8 bases. The V segment lost 4 bases and the J segment 2 bases; nucleotides outside the gene matches: 8. This CDR3 has 15 residues. Germline loops: CDR1 SGHRS, CDR2 YFSETQ. This CDR3 reads CASSGQGSGTYEQYF. CDR3 coding DNA: TGCGCCAGCAGCGGACAGGGTTCGGGGACCTACGAGCAGTACTTC.

In this sample, this clone turned up a few times. The chain recombines TRBV4-2 with TRBJ2-2; TRBD1 agrees at 11 bases. The CDR3 contains 15 residues. J gave up 6 bases and V 1 base, and 1 base lay outside the gene matches. CDR1 is LGHNA and CDR2 is YNFKEQ in the germline V gene. The CDR3 coding sequence is TGTGCCAGCAGCCAAGTGGGACAGGGGGCCGGGGAGCTGTTTTTT. Translating it yields CASSQVGQGAGELFF.

The CDR3 is CASSHGALNTEAFF. The CDR3 DNA is TGCGCCAGCAGTCATGGGGCTTTGAACACTGAAGCTTTCTTT. The V call is TRBV23-1, the J call TRBJ1-1, with D possibly being TRBD1 (5 bases). TRBV23-1 is given ORF status, its function remaining uncertain. This CDR3 is built from 14 residues. The ends were cut back, 3 bases at V and 0 bases at J, with 8 bases in the middle.

The chain is built from TRBV19 and TRBJ2-2; no clear D. Germline values: CDR1 LNHDA, CDR2 SQIVND (reference sequence). The CDR3 extends over 14 amino acids. V lost 3 bases and J lost 11, with 16 bases in between. As DNA, the CDR3 is TGTGCCAGTAGTATGAGGAGCTTCCCCGAAGAGCTGTTTTTT. Protein product: CASSMRSFPEELFF.

This clone was recorded a few times. The chain is built from TRBV29-1 and TRBJ2-3; tentative D call: TRBD1 (5 bases). The CDR3 contains 13 residues. The germline V and J ends were trimmed by 3 bases and 4 bases, with 11 bases remaining between them. Germline CDR1 SQVTM, CDR2 ANQGSEA. In DNA, the CDR3 is TGCAGCGTTGATTTACAGGACGCAGATACGCAGTATTTT. Translation gives CSVDLQDADTQYF.

The CDR3 loop reads CASSEGTGSRGYTF. The DNA of the CDR3 is TGTGCCAGCAGTGAAGGGACAGGATCTAGGGGCTACACCTTC. The gene calls are TRBV2 and TRBJ1-2, with 7 nucleotides matching TRBD1. CDR3 length: 14 residues. Trimming at V came to 1 base and at J to 8 bases, leaving 7 bases not matched to a gene. Germline CDR1 reads SNHLY; CDR2 reads FYNNEI.

The chain employs TRBV7-9 and TRBJ1-6, with D uncertain. Germline values: CDR1 SEHNR, CDR2 FQNEAQ (reference sequence). With 5 bases removed from V and 9 bases from J, the gap between germline ends came to 14 bases. This CDR3 contains 14 residues. CDR3 sequence reads: CASSEVQWGSPLHF. The CDR3 region has the DNA TGTGCCAGCAGCGAGGTTCAGTGGGGTTCACCCCTCCACTTT.